This TCR beta chain was identified in a study of blood T cell repertoires in COVID-19. Overall study: Italy, Spain and the United States were the sources of the convalescent and acute COVID-19 samples. T cells, B-cell-depleted T cells, or PBMCs provided the cDNA or gDNA that served as material.

Trimming removed 4 bases from V and 4 bases from J, with 15 bases in between. CDR1 and CDR2 from the germline V gene are KGHDR and SFDVKD. The CDR3 consists of 15 residues. Original methodology: Amplification of reference gene primers was used by the study to estimate nucleated cell counts. Libraries were prepared by immunoSEQ multiplex PCR; TCRdb keeps only in-frame clonotypes and omits some of them. Clonal size and the V and J genes are those of that table, whereas D and trimming came from the DNA. The table shows about 100,000 clones, with around 84% occurring only once. This sequence joins TRBV24-1 and TRBJ1-2; perhaps TRBD1 as D (6 bases). Sequenced: peripheral blood. The source is a man between 65 and 79 years old with active or convalescent COVID-19. The CDR3 DNA reads as TGTGCCACCAGTGAGGGTGCAGGGGTTGGCTATGGCTACACCTTC. Its protein is CATSEGAGVGYGYTF.